The clone carrying this T cell receptor (beta chain) appeared many times. The antigen is undetermined. TCRdb reprocessed the 5' RACE reads with MiXCR, giving one entry per CDR3 protein. The table records 300,000 to 400,000 distinct CDR3 sequences, under 14% of them present only once. This sample is drawn from a study of CD8 T cells in ankylosing spondylitis. General study results and limits: Existing reports had already noted some motif variants in reactive arthritis synovial fluid and blood. The study looked at matched synovial fluid samples from ankylosing spondylitis patients. Disease-linked clones were reported to be significantly enriched there.

The CDR3 extends over 13 amino acids. Germline CDR1 and CDR2: LNHNV and YYDKDF (reference sequence). V gave up 5 bases and J gave up 7 bases; unmatched junction bases: 4. The J gene is TRBJ1-5, the V gene TRBV15; 8 nucleotides agree with TRBD1. Sequenced material: blood, either unsorted or a sorted T cell fraction (not recorded which). The receptor comes from a female donor with ankylosing spondylitis or in good health (not recorded which). CDR3 DNA sequence: TGTGCCACCAGCCTAGACAGGGGACAGCCCCAGCATTTT. It encodes CATSLDRGQPQHF.